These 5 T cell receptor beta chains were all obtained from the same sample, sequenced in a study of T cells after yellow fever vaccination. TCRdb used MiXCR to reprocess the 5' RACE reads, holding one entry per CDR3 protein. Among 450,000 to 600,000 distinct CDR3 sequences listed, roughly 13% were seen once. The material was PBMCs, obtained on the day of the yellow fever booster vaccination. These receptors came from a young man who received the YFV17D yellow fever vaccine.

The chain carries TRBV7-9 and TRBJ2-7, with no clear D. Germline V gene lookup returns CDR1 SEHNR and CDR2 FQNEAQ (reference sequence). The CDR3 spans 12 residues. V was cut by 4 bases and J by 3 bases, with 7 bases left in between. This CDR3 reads CASSSILYEQYF. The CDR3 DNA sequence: TGTGCCAGCAGCTCCATCCTCTACGAGCAGTACTTC.

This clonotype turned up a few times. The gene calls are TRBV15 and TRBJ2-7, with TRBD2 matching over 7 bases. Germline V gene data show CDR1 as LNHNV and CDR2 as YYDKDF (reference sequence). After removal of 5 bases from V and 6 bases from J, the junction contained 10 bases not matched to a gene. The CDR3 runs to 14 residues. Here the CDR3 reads CATSPRAGVREQYF. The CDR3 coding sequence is TGTGCCACCAGCCCGAGGGCGGGAGTGCGCGAGCAGTACTTC.

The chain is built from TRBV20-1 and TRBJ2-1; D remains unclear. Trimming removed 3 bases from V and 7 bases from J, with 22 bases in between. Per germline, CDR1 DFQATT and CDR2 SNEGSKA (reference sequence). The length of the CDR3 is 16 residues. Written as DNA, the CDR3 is TGCAGTGCTAGTTCCCCAGATCGACTCCTGGAAAATGAGCAGTTCTTC. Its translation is CSASSPDRLLENEQFF.

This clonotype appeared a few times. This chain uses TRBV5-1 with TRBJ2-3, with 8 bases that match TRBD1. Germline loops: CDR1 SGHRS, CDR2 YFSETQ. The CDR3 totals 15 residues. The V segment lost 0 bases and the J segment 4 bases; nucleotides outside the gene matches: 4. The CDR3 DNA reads TGCGCCAGCAGCTTGGCAGGGGGCGCCTCAGATACGCAGTATTTT. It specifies CASSLAGGASDTQYF. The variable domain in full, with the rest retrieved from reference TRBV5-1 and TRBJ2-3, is KAGVTQTPRYLIKTRGQQVTLSCSPISGHRSVSWYQQTPGQGLQFLFEYFSETQRNKGNFPGRFSGRQFSNSRSEMNVSTLELGDSALYLCASSLAGGASDTQYFGPGTRLTVL.

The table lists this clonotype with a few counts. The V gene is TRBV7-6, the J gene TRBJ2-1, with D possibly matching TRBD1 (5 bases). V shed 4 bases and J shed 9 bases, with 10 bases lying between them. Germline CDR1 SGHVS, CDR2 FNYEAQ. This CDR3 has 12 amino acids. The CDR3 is CASSYGAGEQFF. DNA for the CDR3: TGTGCCAGCAGCTATGGGGCTGGTGAGCAGTTCTTC.